This T cell receptor (beta chain) was recovered during a study of shared clonotypes between healthy human individuals (dated by TCRdb to the early 2020s). Study-wide context: Three men and a couple of women, aged 18 to 49 years, made up the cohort. Per donor, three plates each were used for CD4 naive and CD4 memory, two for CD8 naive, and one for CD8 memory. To estimate repertoire size and how much clonotypes are shared between individuals, the study performed deep sequencing of blood TCR repertoires from five healthy adults. To increase sequencing depth and limit assay-specific biases, different laboratories used diverse techniques to prepare libraries and sequence TCR repertoires. Per donor, leukapheresis produced somewhere between about 0.85 and 9.5 billion PBMCs. Broad study findings and their caveats: The genetic and exposure-history diversity represented was limited by the small number of donors. Higher generation probabilities were observed for clonotypes shared by all four sorted-subset donors than for non-shared clonotypes. Rarefaction of sorted-subset datasets indicated incomplete sequencing despite the large sequencing depth. Estimated clonotype richness was generally larger for naive than for memory subsets. Based on pairwise subsampling, the degree of clonotype sharing among donors was expected to be affected by sequencing depth. Only blood was sampled, and tissue TCR repertoires likely differ from those in blood. Sharing across a handful of donors was observed for about 5% of naive CD4, under 4% of naive CD8, 2% to 2.5% of memory CD4, and about 0.4% of memory CD8 clonotypes.

CD8 naive samples were obtained by positive selection for CCR7 among CD45RO-negative cells, yielding a CD45RA+CCR7+ population from which TemRA cells were excluded. Donors were healthy HIV-negative adults with no recently reported acute infections or vaccinations. Every donor was a Caucasian adult residing in Nashville, Tennessee, USA. After blood collection by leukapheresis, PBMCs were isolated using Ficoll-Histopaque density gradient centrifugation and then cryopreserved in the vapor phase of liquid nitrogen. Analytical flow cytometry was used to check the purity and quantity of every magnetically sorted T cell population. Genomic DNA was isolated from each sorted fraction and quantified by UV absorbance on a Nanodrop 2000c. Including the terminal cysteine and phenylalanine, the CDR3 comprises 16 residues. CDR3 DNA only is kept here, 48 bases in frame from base 1. According to the germline V gene, CDR1 reads ENHRY and CDR2 reads SYGVKD. V is pruned by 0 bases and J by 0 bases, leaving 3 bases of the junction without a gene match.

Of note for this clone: Its antigen remains undetermined. Within one base of it there is no much larger clone, and no base qualities were kept.

Using the deep immunoSEQ assay, TCR CDR3 regions were amplified from genomic DNA by multiplex PCR. Extracted genomic DNA from each cell subset was spread evenly across all wells of several immunoSEQ 96-well plates, with each plate serving as a replicate. Each replicate PCR for sorted subsets received around 200 ng genomic DNA, equal to roughly 33,000 T cell genomes. Purified libraries were quantified with a Qubit 3.0 fluorometer, sized on a Bioanalyzer 2100, and re-quantified with the KAPA Library Quantification kit. Every immunoSEQ 96-well plate was sequenced on a separate single-read 150-cycle Illumina NextSeq 550 flow cell. As for how the authors treated the data: Because the immunoSEQ output included only junctional sequences and no quality scores, the filtering could not be the same as the filtering used for full-length reads. To assign V/J genes and CDR3, sequences were annotated against IMGT germline references using PyIR, a Python wrapper for IgBLAST v1.9. Reads with weak V/J assignments (E-value above 1e-6), missing CDR3, stop codons, out-of-frame junctions, or ambiguous translated residues were removed. V3J clonotypes were defined as sequences sharing an identical inferred V gene, J gene, and CDR3 amino acid sequence. Percentage overlap between repertoires was calculated by dividing the number of shared unique clonotypes by the size of the smaller repertoire. RTK rarefaction, the Chao1 estimator, and Recon v2.1 estimates of unobserved clonotypes were used to assess repertoire richness. For all TCRbeta clonotypes obtained by the gDNA method from a handful of donors, generation probabilities were computed with OLGA. Held by TCRdb, this immuneACCESS table contains in-frame sequences only and omits some clones. Under half of the omission traces to an unresolved V gene where checked; the cause of the rest is unknown. V and J calls and clone size follow that table, whereas D and trimming were derived from the DNA. In this sample the table shows more than 500,000 clones, about 95% of which occur a single time. The ten largest clones represent about 0.11% of the sample.

The TCR sequence derives from a woman in her thirties in good health. The sequence joins TRBV10-3 to TRBJ2-3; TRBD1 lines up with 7 middle nucleotides. Sequences were obtained from naive CD8+ T cells sorted from blood. What the cell subset or site label conveys for this sample: CD45RA+CCR7+. For the CDR3, the sequence is CAISESGTASTDTQYF. The DNA is TGTGCCATCAGTGAGTCCGGGACAGCTAGCACAGATACGCAGTATTTT.